These 24 T cell receptor beta chains share one sample of origin, sequenced in a study of long-term antiretroviral therapy in people with HIV. The assay, immunoSEQ v3.0, was run at survey level. Some clones are missing from TCRdb's copy, which holds only in-frame ones; the method was immunoSEQ multiplex PCR. The sample consists of approximately 24,000 clones, over 75% of them appearing once. Sequencing used unsorted PBMCs, obtained 1.1 years before starting antiretroviral therapy. The receptor set was obtained from a woman in her thirties with HIV.

J is TRBJ2-7 and V is TRBV5-8, with 7 bases identical to TRBD1. Looked up from germline, CDR1 is SGHTS and CDR2 is YDEGEE. This CDR3 comprises 17 residues. V lost 1 base, J lost 0 bases, and 10 bases stayed unmatched. Written as DNA, the CDR3 is TGTGCCAGCAGCTTGAGGTGGGCGGACAGGTTCTCCTACGAGCAGTACTTC. This encodes CASSLRWADRFSYEQYF.

V usage is TRBV5-8 and J usage is TRBJ1-3; D is possibly TRBD1 (5 bases). Germline V gene sequence: CDR1 SGHTS, CDR2 YDEGEE. The CDR3 length is 13 residues. Deletions cut 2 bases from V and 6 bases from J, with 9 bases between. The DNA for the CDR3 is TGTGCCAGCAGCTTAAGGGGTGCAAACACCATATATTTT. Protein sequence: CASSLRGANTIYF.

V gene TRBV6-4 combines with J gene TRBJ1-5; D is possibly TRBD1 (6 bases). The germline gives CDR1 MRHNA, CDR2 SNTAGT. The CDR3 has 14 residues. V was trimmed by 3 bases and J by 4 bases, leaving 10 bases between them. The CDR3: CASSDGGSNQPQHF. The CDR3 DNA reads TGTGCCAGCAGTGATGGGGGCTCGAATCAGCCCCAGCATTTT.

The chain uses TRBV10-3 and TRBJ1-1, with 8 bases fitting TRBD1. Germline CDR1 ENHRY, CDR2 SYGVKD. The junction had 8 bases not matched to a gene; V was cut back by 6 bases and J by 5 bases. This CDR3 is built from 14 residues. Here the CDR3 DNA reads TGTGCCATCAGCCTAGGACAGGGTGGAACTGAAGCTTTCTTT. Translation gives CAISLGQGGTEAFF.

The chain employs TRBV6-5 and TRBJ1-1; TRBD1 might be the D (6 bases). V was clipped by 6 bases and J by 1 base, with 12 bases between them. The CDR3 is 14 residues long. Germline V lookup: CDR1 MNHEY, CDR2 SVGAGI. CDR3 in amino acids: CASRDGQRNTEAFF. The CDR3 coding sequence is TGTGCCAGCAGGGACGGACAGCGGAACACTGAAGCTTTCTTT.

This chain uses TRBV7-2 with TRBJ2-1; 8 bases map to TRBD1. Germline V lookup: CDR1 SGHTA, CDR2 FQGNSA. CDR3 length: 16 residues. The trim removed 4 bases at V and 7 bases at J, leaving 12 bases unmatched. CDR3 nucleotide sequence: TGTGCCAGCAGCTGGGGGTTGGACAGGGTAGCAAATGAGCAGTTCTTC. This sequence encodes CASSWGLDRVANEQFF.

The genes are TRBV10-2 and TRBJ1-2; no clear D gene. There are 14 residues in the CDR3. V lost 3 bases and J lost 0, with 8 bases in between. Per the germline V gene, CDR1 is WSHSY and CDR2 is SAAADI. CDR3 residues: CASSDPGSNYGYTF. The CDR3, as DNA: TGCGCCAGCAGTGACCCGGGGTCTAACTATGGCTACACCTTC.

This chain uses TRBV6-4 with TRBJ2-2; 12 bases fit TRBD2. V was clipped by 0 bases and J by 5 bases; unmatched bases: 7. There are 18 residues in the CDR3. Germline V gene sequence: CDR1 MRHNA, CDR2 SNTAGT. As DNA, the CDR3 is TGTGCCAGCAGTGACTCGGCTAGCGGGGGGGCCGATACCGGGGAGCTGTTTTTT. It encodes CASSDSASGGADTGELFF.

The gene calls are TRBV7-3 and TRBJ2-3, with 9 bases lining up with TRBD2. The CDR3 length is 17 residues. Trimming at V came to 5 bases and at J to 6 bases, leaving 15 bases not matched to a gene. Germline-derived CDR1 and CDR2 are SGHTA and FQGTGA. The CDR3: CASSPLSSGAVPDTQYF. In nucleotides, the CDR3 is TGTGCCAGCAGCCCCCTTTCTAGCGGGGCGGTCCCGGATACGCAGTATTTT.

The chain is built from TRBV7-3 and TRBJ2-3; 9 nucleotides line up with TRBD1. The CDR3 is 13 amino acids. Germline-derived CDR1 and CDR2 are SGHTA and FQGTGA. Germline trimming cut 5 bases from V and 6 bases from J; bases unmatched to any gene: 3. CDR3 protein: CASSPGTGDTQYF. In DNA, the CDR3 is TGTGCCAGCAGCCCTGGGACAGGGGATACGCAGTATTTT.

The rearrangement joins TRBV25-1 to TRBJ1-2; 9 nucleotides agree with TRBD1. From germline, CDR1 is MGHDK and CDR2 SYGVNS. This CDR3 has 15 residues. The J segment lost 5 bases and the V segment lost 8 bases, leaving 12 bases of the junction unmatched. DNA of the CDR3: TGTGCCAGCGCCACCGCCGGGACAGGGCAGTATGGCTACACCTTC. Its protein product is CASATAGTGQYGYTF.

The chain carries TRBV2 and TRBJ2-7; tentatively, D is TRBD1 (6 bases). With 7 bases removed from V and 6 bases from J, the gap between germline ends came to 25 bases. The CDR3 covers 16 residues. Germline V lookup: CDR1 SNHLY, CDR2 FYNNEI. CDR3 sequence (DNA): TGTGCCAGCAATACGTTGGGGGCCTGGGCATCGGGCGAGCAGTACGTC. Its translation is CASNTLGAWASGEQYV.

V usage is TRBV5-4 and J usage is TRBJ2-5; 8 bases match TRBD2. The V and J ends lost 0 bases and 6 bases, in that order; junction bases with no gene match: 10. Germline V gives CDR1 SGHNT, CDR2 YYREEE (reference sequence). This CDR3 is 16 amino acids long. CDR3 residues: CASSLAERGLGKTQYF. The CDR3 region has the DNA TGTGCCAGCAGCTTGGCTGAGCGGGGGTTGGGAAAGACCCAGTACTTC.

J is TRBJ2-1 and V is TRBV4-1; D gene unclear. Germline CDR1 and CDR2: MGHRA and YSYEKL. The ends were cut back, 4 bases at V and 5 bases at J, with 15 bases in the middle. This CDR3 is built from 15 residues. CDR3 residues: CASSLSGSRDNEQFF. For the CDR3, the DNA is TGCGCCAGCAGCCTCTCCGGTTCGAGAGACAATGAGCAGTTCTTC.

The rearrangement links TRBV27 to TRBJ2-1, with D possibly called TRBD1 or TRBD2 (5 bases each). Trimming stripped 5 bases from V and 4 bases from J, with 18 bases between. Germline CDR1 and CDR2: MNHEY and SMNVEV (reference sequence). The CDR3 covers 16 residues. CDR3 nucleotide sequence: TGTGCCAGCAGTCCCCCCCCGGGACGGAGATACAATGAGCAGTTCTTC. Translated: CASSPPPGRRYNEQFF.

A few counts support this clone. The chain couples TRBV7-9 to TRBJ1-2, with TRBD1 as a possible D gene (5 bases). Germline CDR1 SEHNR, CDR2 FQNEAQ (reference sequence). This CDR3 contains 13 residues. The germline V and J ends were trimmed by 1 base and 6 bases, with 9 bases remaining between them. The CDR3 loop is CASSLGGIDGYTF. CDR3 nucleotides: TGTGCCAGCAGCTTAGGGGGGATCGATGGCTACACCTTC.

The chain is built from TRBV30 and TRBJ2-4; 13 bases map to TRBD2. V lost 1 base to trimming and J lost 3 bases; unmatched junction nucleotides: 9. CDR3 size: 18 residues. Germline CDR1 reads GTSNPN; CDR2 reads SVGIG (reference sequence). CDR3 nucleotides: TGTGCCTGGAGTGCGCTACTAGCGGGGGGGCTTGGCAAAAACATTCAGTACTTC. Its protein is CAWSALLAGGLGKNIQYF.

This rearrangement joins TRBV7-9 to TRBJ2-3; no clear D gene. V gave up 0 bases and J gave up 0 bases, with 7 bases separating them. Germline lookup yields CDR1 SEHNR and CDR2 FQNEAQ (reference sequence). The CDR3 is 15 residues long. CDR3 amino acids: CASSLATLSTDTQYF. The CDR3 DNA is TGTGCCAGCAGCTTAGCGACTCTTAGCACAGATACGCAGTATTTT.

This chain joins TRBV7-3 and TRBJ2-6, with 10 bases identical to TRBD2. The V and J ends lost 8 bases and 4 bases, in that order; junction bases with no gene match: 8. Germline V gives CDR1 SGHTA, CDR2 FQGTGA. The CDR3 has 16 amino acids. The CDR3 spells CASSQTSGAGANVLTF. The CDR3 DNA reads as TGTGCCAGCTCACAAACTAGCGGGGCCGGGGCCAACGTCCTGACTTTC.

V gene TRBV5-6 combines with J gene TRBJ2-1; TRBD1 matches at 9 bases. The CDR3 totals 15 residues. With 3 bases clipped from V and 7 bases from J, the junction kept 8 bases outside the gene matches. From germline, CDR1 is SGHDT and CDR2 YYEEEE. CDR3 residues: CASSCWDREVNEQFF. In DNA form, the CDR3 reads TGTGCCAGCAGCTGTTGGGACAGGGAGGTGAATGAGCAGTTCTTC.

V gene TRBV27 combines with J gene TRBJ2-2, with TRBD2 matching over 9 bases. The CDR3 totals 14 residues. Unmatched junction bases numbered 6, after V lost 7 bases and J lost 6 bases. Germline V gene lookup returns CDR1 MNHEY and CDR2 SMNVEV (reference sequence). CDR3 bases: TGTGCCAGCAAAGTAGCGGGGGACCCCGGGGAGCTGTTTTTT. Its protein is CASKVAGDPGELFF.

This clone was counted once. This chain uses TRBV5-1 with TRBJ2-3; 11 bases match TRBD1. The CDR3 loop spans 15 amino acids. Germline lookup yields CDR1 SGHRS and CDR2 YFSETQ. V was clipped by 0 bases and J by 4 bases; unmatched bases: 1. The CDR3 coding sequence is TGCGCCAGCAGCTTGGGGACAGGGGGCCCAGATACGCAGTATTTT. It is translated as CASSLGTGGPDTQYF.

The gene calls are TRBV5-1 and TRBJ1-2; D is unclear. Germline V gives CDR1 SGHRS, CDR2 YFSETQ. The CDR3 extends over 17 amino acids. The germline V and J ends were trimmed by 3 bases and 6 bases, with 24 bases remaining between them. The chain's CDR3 is CASSWGWAGGTMDGYTF. CDR3 coding DNA: TGCGCCAGCAGCTGGGGATGGGCAGGAGGTACTATGGATGGCTACACCTTC.

The J gene is TRBJ2-1, the V gene TRBV4-2; 9 bases are shared with TRBD2. The CDR3 length is 15 residues. CDR1 is LGHNA and CDR2 is YNFKEQ in the germline V gene. Unmatched junction bases numbered 9, after V lost 4 bases and J lost 8 bases. CDR3 nucleotides: TGTGCCAGCAGCCCCCTGGCGGGGGGGCCGGATGAGCAGTTCTTC. This sequence encodes CASSPLAGGPDEQFF.